These T cell receptor beta chains were read from a single sample in a study of identical twins. TCRdb redid the calling of the 5' RACE reads with MiXCR, one entry per CDR3 protein. In the table there are approximately 230,000 distinct CDR3 sequences, about 14% of which are singletons. The sample consisted of memory (CD45RO+) T cells sorted from blood. The source of these receptors is a woman aged 18-29 years in good health. CDR3s include the opening cysteine and the closing phenylalanine or tryptophan. Each record gives: V gene, CDR3 length, D gene, J gene, CDR3 protein. The D gene is left open where the match is weak.

TRBV5-1	14	NA	TRBJ2-5	CASSRGGRQETQYF
TRBV10-3	12	NA	TRBJ2-7	CAGRGNGYEQYF
TRBV5-1	16	TRBD1	TRBJ1-1	CASSLFLRQGGTEAFF
TRBV18	12	NA	TRBJ2-1	CASHSQGNEQFF
TRBV6-1	14	NA	TRBJ2-5	CASRGGRIQETQYF
TRBV11-1	18	TRBD2	TRBJ2-1	CASTQIQPTSGGHNEQFF
TRBV9	16	TRBD2	TRBJ2-3	CASSVQASGGGHTQYF
TRBV7-9	14	NA	TRBJ1-1	CASSPSGASTEAFF
TRBV20-1	14	NA	TRBJ2-1	CSARRQGRLDQRFF
TRBV7-2	12	TRBD2	TRBJ2-1	CASSSSGSQQFF
TRBV5-1	15	TRBD2	TRBJ2-5	CASSLGAGVKETQYF
TRBV5-5	15	NA	TRBJ2-2	CASSLVQGDTGELFF
TRBV14	11	NA	TRBJ2-7	CASSHFSEQYF
TRBV5-1	14	TRBD1	TRBJ2-7	CASSVGTGGNEQYF
TRBV9	15	TRBD2	TRBJ2-3	CASSVGSSGTDTQYF
TRBV15	16	TRBD2	TRBJ2-1	CATSRVSGGLGVEQFF
TRBV5-1	15	TRBD1	TRBJ2-2	CASSIGTGRTGELFF
TRBV7-9	16	TRBD1	TRBJ1-2	CASSPRGRHRAEGYTF
TRBV15	14	TRBD1	TRBJ1-1	CATSRSTGLAEAFF
TRBV29-1	15	NA	TRBJ1-1	CSVEPGWGMNTEAFF
TRBV12-3/TRBV12-4	16	TRBD1	TRBJ1-3	CASSNRGPSSGNTIYF
TRBV7-9	16	NA	TRBJ2-7	CASSPRGSTLPLEQYF
TRBV7-6	14	NA	TRBJ2-3	CASSLIVGTDTQYF
TRBV20-1	14	NA	TRBJ2-3	CSAGQTLNTDTQYF
TRBV6-5	14	TRBD1	TRBJ1-1	CASSLQGIDTEAFF
TRBV18	16	TRBD1	TRBJ1-5	CASSPNGQAFNQPQHF
TRBV5-6	14	TRBD1	TRBJ1-1	CASSRGQGGTEAFF
TRBV20-1	14	TRBD1	TRBJ1-1	CSAGQGAIYTEAFF
TRBV19	15	TRBD2	TRBJ2-1	CASRGTSGPYNEQFF
TRBV5-1	14	TRBD1	TRBJ2-5	CASATTGQGETQYF
TRBV7-9	12	NA	TRBJ1-2	CASSLPGRGYTF
TRBV7-9	14	NA	TRBJ2-3	CASSHAAATDTQYF
TRBV20-1	13	TRBD1	TRBJ2-7	CSARGTVSYEQYF
TRBV14	12	NA	TRBJ1-5	CASSQGVQPQHF
TRBV5-1	15	NA	TRBJ2-7	CASSLQGGRGHEQYF
TRBV20-1	14	TRBD1	TRBJ1-2	CSGTGTGDNYGYTF
TRBV7-8	19	TRBD2	TRBJ2-6	CASSPRLAGVSGGANVLTF
TRBV10-3	17	NA	TRBJ1-3	CAISESWGQDGWNTIYF
TRBV11-2	13	NA	TRBJ1-1	CASTARGIMTPVF
TRBV18	17	TRBD1	TRBJ2-2	CASSPRADRTVTGELFF
TRBV12-3/TRBV12-4	13	NA	TRBJ1-1	CASRRGGRTEAFF
TRBV5-1	15	NA	TRBJ2-1	CASSLGSTGRGEQFF
TRBV14	16	TRBD1	TRBJ2-3	CASSEEWDRVTDTQYF
TRBV20-1	14	NA	TRBJ1-2	CSARDLREQGGYTF
TRBV7-2	13	NA	TRBJ2-7	CASSPPSVYEQYF